The entry that follows covers one T cell receptor beta chain sequence. What it recognizes is unknown. The data were obtained in a study of OX40 agonist ivuxolimab in advanced cancers. Measured with immunoSEQ multiplex PCR; TCRdb has only the in-frame clones, and not every one. The sample includes approximately 100,000 clones, approximately 80% of them seen just once. The V gene's germline CDR1 is SGHDT and CDR2 YYEEEE. V was pared by 4 bases and J by 3 bases, with 19 bases between. The CDR3 extends over 17 amino acids. Study results and limitations: On average, CD8+ T cells showed a greater number of expanded clones than CD4+.

This TCR was sampled from an adult with an advanced solid tumor such as melanoma, head and neck, liver or kidney cancer. This specimen was CD4+ or CD8+ T cells sorted from blood, taken in a trial of the OX40 agonist ivuxolimab. This chain links TRBV5-6 with TRBJ1-4; D unclear. In DNA, the CDR3 is TGTGCCAGCAGCGGCCCCCCAGGTCAATGGGCTAATGAAAAACTGTTTTTT. Protein product: CASSGPPGQWANEKLFF.